The 9 T cell receptor beta chains below all came from one sample that was sequenced in a study of cytomegalovirus exposure and HLA in healthy donors. PCR was performed using 60 Vbeta and 13 Jbeta primers. The table came from immunoSEQ multiplex PCR; TCRdb's copy has only in-frame clones and leaves some out. Altogether 150,000 to 200,000 clones are present, more than 65% being singletons, with the ten largest covering about 2.5%. The sequenced sample consisted of PBMCs. The receptor set was obtained from a woman under 40 in good health and CMV-seropositive.

This clone was detected only once. CDR3 in DNA: TGTGCCAGCAGTTTAGGACAGGGAACCGGGGAGCTGTTTTTT. The encoded protein is CASSLGQGTGELFF. The chain has TRBV28 and TRBJ2-2, with 8 bases fitting TRBD1. The length of the CDR3 is 14 residues. Trimming removed 2 bases from V and 5 bases from J; junction bases left unmatched: 1. Germline V gene sequence: CDR1 MDHEN, CDR2 SYDVKM. Full variable domain (remainder filled in from reference TRBV28 and TRBJ2-2): DVKVTQSSRYLVKRTGEKVFLECVQDMDHENMFWYRQDPGLGLRLIYFSYDVKMKEKGDIPEGYSVSREKKERFSLILESASTNQTSMYLCASSLGQGTGELFFGEGSRLTVL.

The CDR3 loop is CASSVAAGEPAYGYTF. The CDR3, as DNA: TGTGCCAGCAGCGTAGCAGCGGGGGAGCCGGCCTATGGCTACACCTTC. This rearrangement joins TRBV9 to TRBJ1-2, with a possible D match to TRBD1 (5 bases). The V gene lost 0 bases and the J gene lost 4 bases, with 16 bases spanning the gap. Germline V CDR1 and CDR2: SGDLS, YYNGEE. CDR3 length: 16 amino acids.

The rearrangement links TRBV4-3 to TRBJ1-2; TRBD1 matches at 8 bases. After removal of 0 bases from V and 4 bases from J, the junction contained 4 bases not matched to a gene. This CDR3 region has 15 residues. Germline V CDR1 and CDR2: LGHNA, YSLEER. The CDR3 here is CASSQDSGGGYGYTF. The CDR3 DNA reads as TGCGCCAGCAGCCAAGATTCAGGGGGCGGCTATGGCTACACCTTC.

The chain links TRBV5-6 to TRBJ2-5; the match to TRBD2 covers 8 bases. V gave up 10 bases and J gave up 5 bases; unmatched junction bases: 7. Germline CDR1 reads SGHDT; CDR2 reads YYEEEE. The CDR3 runs 12 residues. CDR3: CASGGAGETQYF. CDR3 in DNA: TGTGCCTCCGGGGGGGCCGGGGAGACCCAGTACTTC.

The rearrangement uses TRBV19 and TRBJ2-7, with D hard to call. This CDR3 is 14 amino acids long. Per the germline V gene, CDR1 is LNHDA and CDR2 is SQIVND (reference sequence). Trimming took off 1 base at V and 3 bases at J, with 10 bases between the two ends. The DNA of the CDR3 is TGTGCCAGTAGTATAGTGGCCAGAAACTACGAGCAGTACTTC. Its translation is CASSIVARNYEQYF.

V gene TRBV6-1 combines with J gene TRBJ2-3; 11 positions match TRBD2. This CDR3 comprises 15 residues. With 1 base clipped from V and 4 bases from J, the junction kept 1 base outside the gene matches. Germline CDR1 reads MNHNS; CDR2 reads SASEGT. CDR3 DNA: TGTGCCAGCAGTGAAGGGGGACTAGCGGCAGATACGCAGTATTTT. Protein sequence: CASSEGGLAADTQYF.

The chain carries TRBV6-1 and TRBJ2-2, with D perhaps TRBD1 (6 bases). V was shortened by 6 bases and J by 0 bases, with 11 bases between the two germline ends. CDR1 is MNHNS, CDR2 SASEGT, per germline. The CDR3 loop spans 15 amino acids. CDR3 region: CASSWTVANTGELFF. In DNA, the CDR3 is TGTGCCAGCAGCTGGACAGTCGCGAACACCGGGGAGCTGTTTTTT.

The rearrangement uses TRBV18 and TRBJ2-1; 9 bases map to TRBD1. Losses at the gene ends were 5 bases for V and 6 bases for J; bases not matched to a gene: 2. CDR1 and CDR2 from the germline V gene are KGHSH and LQKENI. This CDR3 contains 13 residues. CDR3 residues: CASSADRGNEQFF. DNA of the CDR3: TGTGCCAGCTCAGCGGACAGGGGCAATGAGCAGTTCTTC.

The J gene is TRBJ2-1, the V gene TRBV28; 14 bases are a match to TRBD2. Losses at the gene ends were 7 bases for V and 6 bases for J; bases not matched to a gene: 5. Germline V gives CDR1 MDHEN, CDR2 SYDVKM. This CDR3 has 15 residues. CDR3: CASNLGTSGGNEQFF. DNA of the CDR3: TGTGCCAGCAACCTAGGGACTAGCGGGGGCAATGAGCAGTTCTTC.